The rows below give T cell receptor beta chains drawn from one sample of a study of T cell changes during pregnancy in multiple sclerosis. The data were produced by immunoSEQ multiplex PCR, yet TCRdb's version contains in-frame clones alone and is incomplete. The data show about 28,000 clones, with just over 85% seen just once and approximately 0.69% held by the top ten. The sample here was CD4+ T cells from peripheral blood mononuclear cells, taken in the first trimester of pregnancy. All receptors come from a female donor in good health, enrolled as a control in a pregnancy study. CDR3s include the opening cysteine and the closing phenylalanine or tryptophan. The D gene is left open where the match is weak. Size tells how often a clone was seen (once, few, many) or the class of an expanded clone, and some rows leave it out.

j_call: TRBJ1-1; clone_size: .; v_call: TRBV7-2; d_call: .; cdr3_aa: CASLRGGAGNTEAFF; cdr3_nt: TGTGCCAGCCTCAGAGGGGGGGCGGGGAACACTGAAGCTTTCTTT
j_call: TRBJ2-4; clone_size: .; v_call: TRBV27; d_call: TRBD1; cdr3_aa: CASRGQGGRNIQYF; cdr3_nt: TGTGCCAGCAGGGGACAGGGTGGGCGTAACATTCAGTACTTC
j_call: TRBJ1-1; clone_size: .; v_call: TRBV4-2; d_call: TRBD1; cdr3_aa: CASSQVVGTGGAFF; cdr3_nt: TGTGCCAGCAGCCAAGTGGTGGGGACAGGGGGAGCTTTCTTT
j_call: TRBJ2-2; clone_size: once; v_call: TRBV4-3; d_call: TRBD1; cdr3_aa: CASSQGTTGLTGELFF; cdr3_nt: TGCGCCAGCAGCCAAGGGACGACAGGGCTCACCGGGGAGCTGTTTTTT
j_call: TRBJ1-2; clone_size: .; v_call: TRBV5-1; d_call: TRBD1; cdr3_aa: CASGIQTGGNGYTF; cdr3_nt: TGCGCCAGCGGAATTCAGACAGGGGGCAATGGCTACACCTTC
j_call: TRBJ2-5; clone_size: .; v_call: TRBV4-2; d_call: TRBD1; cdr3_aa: CASSQLSQGEETQYF; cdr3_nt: TGTGCCAGCAGCCAGCTTTCACAGGGGGAAGAGACCCAGTACTTC
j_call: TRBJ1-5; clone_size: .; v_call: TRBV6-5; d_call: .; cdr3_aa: CASSYGGAGNQPQHF; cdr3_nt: TGTGCCAGCAGTTACGGGGGCGCGGGCAATCAGCCCCAGCATTTT
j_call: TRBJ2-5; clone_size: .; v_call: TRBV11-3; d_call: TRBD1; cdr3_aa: CASSPDSGQGETQYF; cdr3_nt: TGTGCCAGCAGCCCCGACTCCGGACAGGGGGAGACCCAGTACTTC
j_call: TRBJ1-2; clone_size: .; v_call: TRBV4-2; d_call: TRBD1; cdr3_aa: CASSQESHQGARGYTF; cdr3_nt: TGTGCCAGCAGCCAAGAGAGCCACCAGGGGGCGCGGGGCTACACCTTC
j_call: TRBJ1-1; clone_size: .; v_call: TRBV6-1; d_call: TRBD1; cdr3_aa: CASKDRVFTEAFF; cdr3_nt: TGTGCCAGCAAAGACAGGGTGTTCACTGAAGCTTTCTTT
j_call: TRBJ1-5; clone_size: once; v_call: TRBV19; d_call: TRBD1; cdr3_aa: CASKYDRESNQPQHF; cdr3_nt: TGTGCCAGTAAGTATGACAGGGAAAGCAATCAGCCCCAGCATTTT